The 21 T cell receptor beta chains below all came from one sample that was sequenced in a study of blood T cell repertoires in COVID-19. TCRdb's copy holds only in-frame clones and misses some; the assay was immunoSEQ multiplex PCR. The table shows around 130,000 clones, with 75% to 90% occurring only once. The sequenced sample consisted of peripheral blood. The source is a human donor in a cohort sampled during active COVID-19.

This chain connects TRBV18 to TRBJ1-5, with 9 bases fitting TRBD1. Germline V gene data show CDR1 as KGHSH and CDR2 as LQKENI. The CDR3 length is 18 residues. J was trimmed by 0 bases and V by 4 bases; bases with no gene match: 10. The CDR3 nucleotides are TGTGCCAGCTCACTCGGACAGGGGAACCTATATAGCAATCAGCCCCAGCATTTT. It codes for CASSLGQGNLYSNQPQHF.

This rearrangement joins TRBV14 to TRBJ1-6; D is ambiguous. The CDR3 extends over 15 amino acids. CDR1 and CDR2 from the germline V gene are SGHDN and FVKESK. The V gene lost 3 bases and the J gene lost 7 bases, with 13 bases spanning the gap. CDR3 protein: CASSQALGRNSPLHF. CDR3 DNA sequence: TGTGCCAGCAGCCAGGCACTTGGGAGGAATTCACCCCTCCACTTT.

The chain combines TRBV2 with TRBJ1-2, with TRBD1 matching over 9 bases. The CDR3 sequence is 17 residues long. Germline trimming cut 4 bases from V and 6 bases from J; bases unmatched to any gene: 15. Per the germline V gene, CDR1 is SNHLY and CDR2 is FYNNEI. CDR3 nucleotide sequence: TGTGCCAGCAGTGCAGAGAACGCCGGGACAGGGAAGAATGGCTACACCTTC. It specifies CASSAENAGTGKNGYTF. The full variable domain, in which reference TRBV2 and TRBJ1-2 provide the parts outside the CDR3, is EPEVTQTPSHQVTQMGQEVILRCVPISNHLYFYWYRQILGQKVEFLVSFYNNEISEKSEIFDDQFSVERPDGSNFTLKIRSTKLEDSAMYFCASSAENAGTGKNGYTFGSGTRLTVV.

The gene calls are TRBV7-9 and TRBJ2-2, with D possibly TRBD2 on 6 matching bases. Trimming left V 8 bases short and J 6 bases short, with 7 bases between. The CDR3 spans 11 residues. Germline V gene lookup returns CDR1 SEHNR and CDR2 FQNEAQ (reference sequence). CDR3 in DNA: TGTGCCAGCCGCGGGGCCGGGGAGCTGTTTTTT. Its protein is CASRGAGELFF.

The rearrangement links TRBV28 to TRBJ2-1, with 12 nucleotides matching TRBD2. With V trimmed by 2 bases and J by 6 bases, 20 bases remained unmatched. This CDR3 spans 21 amino acids. Per the germline V gene, CDR1 is MDHEN and CDR2 is SYDVKM. CDR3: CASSLRVMTSGSGEGGNEQFF. The DNA of the CDR3 is TGTGCCAGCAGTTTACGGGTCATGACTAGCGGGAGTGGGGAGGGAGGCAATGAGCAGTTCTTC.

The chain joins TRBV5-1 to TRBJ2-2, with D perhaps TRBD2 (6 bases). Trimming took off 8 bases at V and 3 bases at J, with 20 bases between the two ends. The V gene's germline CDR1 is SGHRS and CDR2 YFSETQ. The CDR3 runs to 16 residues. This CDR3 is CASSPTPGSDTGELFF. CDR3 bases: TGCGCCAGTTCTCCGACACCCGGGAGCGACACCGGGGAGCTGTTTTTT.

The chain links TRBV11-2 to TRBJ2-1, with 7 bases that match TRBD2. The CDR3 covers 12 residues. With V trimmed by 6 bases and J by 9 bases, 5 bases remained unmatched. Per germline, CDR1 SGHAT and CDR2 FQNNGV. Written as DNA, the CDR3 is TGTGCCAGCAGGGGGGGGGTCGGTGAGCAGTTCTTC. Amino acids: CASRGGVGEQFF. The complete variable domain, with remaining parts taken from reference TRBV11-2 and TRBJ2-1, reads EAGVAQSPRYKIIEKRQSVAFWCNPISGHATLYWYQQILGQGPKLLIQFQNNGVVDDSQLPKDRFSAERLKGVDSTLKIQPAKLEDSAVYLCASRGGVGEQFFGPGTRLTVL.

The J gene is TRBJ1-1, the V gene TRBV20-1; no definite D call. CDR1 DFQATT and CDR2 SNEGSKA come from the germline V gene (reference sequence). V lost 5 bases and J 2 bases, leaving 6 bases between the germline ends. CDR3 length equals 11 residues. The CDR3: CSAQLNTEAFF. In nucleotides, the CDR3 is TGCAGTGCTCAACTAAACACTGAAGCTTTCTTT.

This rearrangement joins TRBV24-1 to TRBJ1-2; a weak D match, TRBD1 (6 bases). CDR3 length: 13 amino acids. The germline CDR1 and CDR2 sequences are KGHDR and SFDVKD. Trimming removed 4 bases from V and 5 bases from J, with 10 bases in between. This CDR3 reads CATSETGWYGYTF. For the CDR3, the DNA is TGTGCCACCAGTGAAACAGGGTGGTATGGCTACACCTTC.

The chain couples TRBV13 to TRBJ1-2, with D hard to call. CDR1 PRHDT and CDR2 FYEKMQ come from the germline V gene (reference sequence). The V and J ends lost 1 base and 8 bases respectively, with 8 bases between them. The CDR3 sequence is 12 residues long. The CDR3 loop reads CASSLAGSGYTF. In DNA form, the CDR3 reads TGTGCCAGCAGCTTAGCGGGTAGCGGCTACACCTTC.

This clone was picked up a small number of times. V usage is TRBV7-9 and J usage is TRBJ2-7; TRBD1 agrees at 10 bases. Germline V CDR1 and CDR2: SEHNR, FQNEAQ (reference sequence). Unmatched junction bases numbered 3, after V lost 1 base and J lost 6 bases. The CDR3 has 14 residues. CDR3 protein: CASSLGTGGPEQYF. CDR3 nucleotide sequence: TGTGCCAGCAGCTTAGGGACAGGGGGTCCCGAGCAGTACTTC.

J is TRBJ2-2 and V is TRBV2, with 7 positions matching TRBD2. The CDR3 covers 16 residues. Germline V gene sequence: CDR1 SNHLY, CDR2 FYNNEI. V trimming: 4 bases; J trimming: 6 bases; junction bases outside the gene matches: 11. CDR3 residues: CASSVGGKVPPGELFF. In DNA, the CDR3 is TGTGCCAGCAGTGTGGGGGGGAAAGTTCCTCCCGGGGAGCTGTTTTTT.

The rearrangement uses TRBV19 and TRBJ2-1, with TRBD2 identical over 9 bases. Germline V gene lookup returns CDR1 LNHDA and CDR2 SQIVND (reference sequence). There are 14 residues in the CDR3. V trimming: 0 bases; J trimming: 6 bases; junction bases outside the gene matches: 0. CDR3 loop: CASSIEGLANEQFF. CDR3 nucleotide sequence: TGTGCCAGTAGTATAGAGGGACTAGCCAATGAGCAGTTCTTC.

The chain joins TRBV5-5 to TRBJ2-1, with TRBD2 matching over 9 bases. Trimming at V came to 4 bases and at J to 1 base, leaving 9 bases not matched to a gene. Germline V lookup: CDR1 SGHKS, CDR2 YYEKEE (reference sequence). CDR3 length: 17 residues. CDR3 in amino acids: CASSKFLSGRSYNEQFF. DNA of the CDR3: TGTGCCAGCAGCAAATTTCTTAGCGGGAGATCCTACAATGAGCAGTTCTTC.

The rearrangement links TRBV2 to TRBJ1-1; D uncertain. V was shortened by 8 bases and J by 1 base, with 14 bases between the two germline ends. Germline V gene data show CDR1 as SNHLY and CDR2 as FYNNEI. The CDR3 runs 14 residues. The CDR3 spells CASSRNLGNTEAFF. DNA of the CDR3: TGTGCCAGCTCCAGAAACCTAGGGAACACTGAAGCTTTCTTT. Using reference TRBV2 and TRBJ1-1 for the parts outside the CDR3, the full variable domain is EPEVTQTPSHQVTQMGQEVILRCVPISNHLYFYWYRQILGQKVEFLVSFYNNEISEKSEIFDDQFSVERPDGSNFTLKIRSTKLEDSAMYFCASSRNLGNTEAFFGQGTRLTVV.

This clone was found once. This chain uses TRBV7-2 with TRBJ1-5; 10 nucleotides agree with TRBD1. In germline, CDR1 is SGHTA, CDR2 FQGNSA. With V trimmed by 5 bases and J by 5 bases, 6 bases remained unmatched. The CDR3 covers 15 residues. This chain's CDR3 is CASSRGQGPHQPQHF. The CDR3 DNA is TGTGCCAGCAGCCGGGGACAGGGGCCCCATCAGCCCCAGCATTTT.

The genes are TRBV7-9 and TRBJ1-2, with no clear D. Trimming removed 7 bases at V and 4 bases at J, with 13 bases between. CDR1 and CDR2 (germline): SEHNR, FQNEAQ (reference sequence). The CDR3 contains 13 residues. This CDR3 reads CASTQAAFYGYTF. Written as DNA, the CDR3 is TGTGCCAGCACGCAAGCGGCTTTCTATGGCTACACCTTC. Full variable domain (rest looked up from reference TRBV7-9 and TRBJ1-2): DTGVSQNPRHKITKRGQNVTFRCDPISEHNRLYWYRQTLGQGPEFLTYFQNEAQLEKSRLLSDRFSAERPKGSFSTLEIQRTEQGDSAMYLCASTQAAFYGYTFGSGTRLTVV.

The V call is TRBV7-8, the J call TRBJ1-1; 9 bases align to TRBD1. This CDR3 spans 16 amino acids. V shed 5 bases, J shed 6 bases, and the junction held 13 bases outside the gene matches. Germline CDR1 is SGHVS and CDR2 is FQNEAQ. Written as DNA, the CDR3 is TGTGCCAGCAGCCCTCCGACAGGGGGGTCCTATGCTGAAGCTTTCTTT. This codes for CASSPPTGGSYAEAFF.

The chain carries TRBV6-4 and TRBJ2-1; TRBD2 is a possible D gene (5 bases). The CDR3 is made up of 15 amino acids. The V and J ends lost 3 bases and 9 bases respectively, with 18 bases between them. Germline CDR1 is MRHNA and CDR2 is SNTAGT. CDR3 in amino acids: CASSESYASYSEQFF. CDR3 DNA: TGTGCCAGCAGTGAATCTTACGCTAGCTATAGTGAGCAGTTCTTC.

This clone showed up just once. The chain combines TRBV2 with TRBJ2-1, with TRBD2 matching 11 bases. The CDR3 is 16 residues long. The V gene's germline CDR1 is SNHLY and CDR2 FYNNEI. The junction had 10 bases not matched to a gene; V was cut back by 5 bases and J by 7 bases. The CDR3 region is CASSNSGLADTNEQFF. DNA for the CDR3: TGTGCCAGCAGTAATTCGGGACTAGCGGACACTAATGAGCAGTTCTTC.

The rearrangement links TRBV6-5 to TRBJ2-5; 9 bases match TRBD2. The J segment lost 5 bases and the V segment lost 2 bases, leaving 3 bases of the junction unmatched. This CDR3 contains 14 residues. CDR1 and CDR2 from the germline V gene are MNHEY and SVGAGI. The CDR3 region is CASSYLSGGETQYF. CDR3 in DNA: TGTGCCAGCAGTTACCTCAGCGGGGGGGAGACCCAGTACTTC.